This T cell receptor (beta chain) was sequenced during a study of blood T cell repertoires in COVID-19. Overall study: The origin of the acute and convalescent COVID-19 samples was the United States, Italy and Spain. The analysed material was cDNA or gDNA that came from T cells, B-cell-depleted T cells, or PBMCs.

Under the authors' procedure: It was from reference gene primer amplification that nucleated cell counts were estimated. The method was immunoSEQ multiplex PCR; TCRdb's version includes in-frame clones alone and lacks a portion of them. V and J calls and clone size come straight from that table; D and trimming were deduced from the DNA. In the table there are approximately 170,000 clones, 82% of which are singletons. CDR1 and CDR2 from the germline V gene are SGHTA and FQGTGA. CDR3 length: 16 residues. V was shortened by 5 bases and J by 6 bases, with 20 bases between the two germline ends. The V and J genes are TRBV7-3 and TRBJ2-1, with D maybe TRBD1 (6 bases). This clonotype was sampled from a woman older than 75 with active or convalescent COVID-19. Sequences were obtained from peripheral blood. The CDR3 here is CASSHAGTTSPNEQFF. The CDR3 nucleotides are TGTGCCAGCAGCCACGCCGGGACAACGTCGCCCAATGAGCAGTTCTTC.